These 6 T cell receptor beta chains were all obtained from the same sample, sequenced in a study of T-cell memory formation after mild COVID-19. A single record per CDR3 protein comes from TCRdb applying MiXCR to the 5' RACE reads. The sample has about 350,000 distinct CDR3 sequences, around 14% seen once. Sequenced material: PBMCs or a T cell subset sorted from them (not recorded which). The receptors were sampled from a young man who had mild COVID-19 (a few samples of this study predate the infection). Cell type and time point are not known.

This clonotype turned up a few times. The chain uses TRBV12-3 or TRBV12-4 and TRBJ1-4; 7 nucleotides match TRBD1. The CDR3 length is 14 residues. V was pared by 5 bases and J by 6 bases, with 6 bases of the junction left unmatched. The CDR3 loop is CASSGQVRDEKLFF. The DNA of the CDR3 is TGTGCCAGCAGTGGACAGGTTCGGGATGAAAAACTGTTTTTT.

This clonotype has ten or more counts. The rearrangement uses TRBV3-1 and TRBJ2-7; 9 positions agree with TRBD2. Unmatched junction bases numbered 4, after V lost 2 bases and J lost 5 bases. The germline V gene has CDR1 LGHDT and CDR2 YNNKEL (reference sequence). The CDR3 has 14 amino acids. CDR3 residues: CASSQILAGNEQYF. CDR3 DNA: TGTGCCAGCAGCCAAATTCTAGCGGGGAACGAGCAGTACTTC.

The rearrangement joins TRBV6-5 to TRBJ2-5; no firm D call. CDR1 is MNHEY and CDR2 is SVGAGI in the germline V gene. Trimming shortened V by 8 bases and J by 4 bases, and 29 bases separated the two germline ends. The CDR3 extends over 18 amino acids. The CDR3 sequence is CASGMTARPGRFRETQYF. CDR3 bases: TGTGCCAGCGGGATGACGGCCAGGCCAGGAAGGTTCCGAGAGACCCAGTACTTC.

This sequence joins TRBV6-1 and TRBJ1-6; D remains unclear. Trimming removed 6 bases at V and 1 base at J, with 10 bases between. CDR1 and CDR2 (germline): MNHNS, SASEGT. The CDR3 is 15 amino acids. The CDR3 nucleotides are TGTGCCAGCAGGGGTCGGGGTTCCTATAATTCACCCCTCCACTTT. Protein product: CASRGRGSYNSPLHF.

This rearrangement joins TRBV4-1 to TRBJ2-3; D may match TRBD1 or TRBD2 (5 bases each). V lost 5 bases to trimming and J lost 4 bases, with 19 bases between them. The germline V gene has CDR1 MGHRA and CDR2 YSYEKL. This CDR3 is built from 16 residues. The CDR3 reads CASSRGESLGADTQYF. CDR3 DNA: TGCGCCAGCAGCAGAGGGGAGTCGCTCGGCGCAGATACGCAGTATTTT.

Ten or more counts support this clonotype. The rearrangement uses TRBV12-3 or TRBV12-4 and TRBJ1-1; D is unresolved. There are 12 residues in the CDR3. The germline V and J ends were trimmed by 5 bases and 8 bases, with 12 bases remaining between them. This CDR3 is CASSDTRSEAFF. CDR3 sequence (DNA): TGTGCCAGCAGTGATACCAGGTCGGAAGCTTTCTTT.